The T cell receptor (beta chain) under discussion was sequenced for a study of blood T cell repertoires in COVID-19. Looking at the study overall: Researchers got acute and convalescent COVID-19 samples from the United States, Italy and Spain. In each case, the material was cDNA or gDNA derived from T cells, B-cell-depleted T cells, or PBMCs.

The V gene's germline CDR1 is SGDLS and CDR2 YYNGEE. The CDR3 consists of 14 residues. The J segment lost 2 bases and the V segment lost 3 bases, leaving 4 bases of the junction unmatched. Using immunoSEQ multiplex PCR, the repertoire was profiled, and TCRdb retains in-frame clones only, with some absent. The top ten hold more than 15% of the sample, which has some 130,000 clones, roughly 89% seen once. This TCR came from a man aged 50 to 59 with active or convalescent COVID-19. Sequenced input: peripheral blood. The rearrangement uses TRBV9 and TRBJ1-2; 7 bases map to TRBD1. CDR3 residues: CASSDGGQNYGYTF. CDR3 sequence (DNA): TGTGCCAGCAGCGATGGGGGACAGAACTATGGCTACACCTTC.